These 5 T cell receptor beta chains originate from one sample sequenced in a study of shared clonotypes between healthy human individuals. Using immunoSEQ multiplex PCR, the repertoire was profiled, and TCRdb retains in-frame clones only, with some absent. The sample has hundreds of thousands of clones; around 72% are singletons. Sequences were obtained from memory CD4+ T cells sorted from blood. The subset was: CD45RA-negative fraction. These receptors were collected from a woman in her twenties or thirties in good health.

The genes are TRBV25-1 and TRBJ1-2, with 7 bases that match TRBD1. V shed 5 bases and J 2 bases; nucleotides not matched to a gene: 8. CDR1 and CDR2 from the germline V gene are MGHDK and SYGVNS. The CDR3 runs 15 residues. The CDR3 loop is CASSPLGQSNYGYTF. In nucleotides, the CDR3 is TGTGCCAGCAGTCCCCTGGGACAGTCGAACTATGGCTACACCTTC.

In its sample, this clone was seen many times. This sequence joins TRBV28 and TRBJ2-7, with 8 bases fitting TRBD2. The trim removed 8 bases at V and 0 bases at J, leaving 12 bases unmatched. The CDR3 totals 16 residues. The germline V gene encodes CDR1 MDHEN and CDR2 SYDVKM. The CDR3 sequence is CASRRTRSGTSYEQYF. CDR3 sequence (DNA): TGTGCCAGCCGACGAACACGTAGCGGGACCTCCTACGAGCAGTACTTC. The variable domain in full, with the rest retrieved from reference TRBV28 and TRBJ2-7, is DVKVTQSSRYLVKRTGEKVFLECVQDMDHENMFWYRQDPGLGLRLIYFSYDVKMKEKGDIPEGYSVSREKKERFSLILESASTNQTSMYLCASRRTRSGTSYEQYFGPGTRLTVT.

The chain carries TRBV14 and TRBJ2-2; no firm D call. The V gene lost 0 bases and the J gene lost 4 bases, with 12 bases spanning the gap. CDR3 length equals 16 residues. Germline-derived CDR1 and CDR2 are SGHDN and FVKESK. Here the CDR3 reads CASSQDIGAITGELFF. The DNA of the CDR3 is TGTGCCAGCAGCCAAGATATCGGCGCAATCACCGGGGAGCTGTTTTTT.

The sample holds one count of this clone. The V and J genes are TRBV11-2 and TRBJ2-2; the match to TRBD2 covers 8 bases. CDR3 length: 15 amino acids. Trimming cost V 2 bases and J 3 bases; bases outside gene matches: 2. Per germline, CDR1 SGHAT and CDR2 FQNNGV. CDR3 protein: CASSLSGGDTGELFF. The CDR3 region has the DNA TGTGCCAGCAGCTTATCGGGAGGGGACACCGGGGAGCTGTTTTTT.

On this clone: The likely explanation is a read error, given a far larger clone one base away. The rearrangement uses TRBV6-1 and TRBJ1-2; no clear D. From germline, CDR1 is MNHNS and CDR2 SASEGT. Trimming took 1 base from V and 3 from J, leaving 3 bases between them. The CDR3 loop spans 12 amino acids. The CDR3 sequence: CASSEGYYGYTF. In DNA, the CDR3 is TGTGCCAGCAGTGAAGGGTACTATGGCTACACCTTC.